The TCR beta chain described here comes from a study of yellow fever vaccine responses in identical twins. Study-wide findings and caveats: Vaccine T cell responses of twins reportedly seemed partly convergent and partly personalized.

The V end was cut by 3 bases, the J end by 1 base, with 10 bases between. This CDR3 comprises 14 residues. Remarks on this clonotype: Its antigen is unidentified.

Each CDR3 protein is one row after TCRdb ran MiXCR on the RT-PCR reads. The table lists roughly 2,500 distinct CDR3 sequences, 82% of them singletons. The sequence came from a woman younger than 35 who received the yellow fever vaccine. The chain employs TRBV12-3 or TRBV12-4 and TRBJ2-7; maybe TRBD2 (6 bases). This specimen consisted of T cells from blood (PBMCs), unsorted or a sorted subset (not recorded which), obtained before or after yellow fever vaccination (not recorded which). The CDR3 loop is CASSLNGRSYEQYF. For the CDR3, the DNA is TGTGCCAGCAGTTTGAACGGGAGATCCTACGAGCAGTACTTC.